Included here is one T cell receptor (beta chain) sequence, with context. Its antigen is currently unknown. The PCR used 60 Vbeta and 13 Jbeta primers. TCRdb's copy holds only in-frame clones and misses some; the assay was immunoSEQ multiplex PCR. The table has 90,000 to 120,000 clones, approximately 81% seen once. The data derive from a study of cytomegalovirus exposure and HLA in healthy donors. Study-wide results and limits: Association of 16,951 TCR beta sequences with HLA alleles was found at 0.05 false discovery rate in a later analysis. Most subjects had HLA-A and HLA-B alleles reportedly predicted accurately by TCR beta sequences.

The origin of this receptor is a female donor in good health and CMV-seropositive. The sample consisted of PBMCs.

In nucleotides, the CDR3 is TGCGCCAGCAGCTTGGCCTTCGGGGGGGAGGATGAGCAGTTCTTC. Its translation is CASSLAFGGEDEQFF. This rearrangement joins TRBV5-1 to TRBJ2-1; 8 bases align to TRBD2. The germline gives CDR1 SGHRS, CDR2 YFSETQ. The CDR3 totals 15 residues. V shed 0 bases, J shed 8 bases, and the junction held 7 bases outside the gene matches.